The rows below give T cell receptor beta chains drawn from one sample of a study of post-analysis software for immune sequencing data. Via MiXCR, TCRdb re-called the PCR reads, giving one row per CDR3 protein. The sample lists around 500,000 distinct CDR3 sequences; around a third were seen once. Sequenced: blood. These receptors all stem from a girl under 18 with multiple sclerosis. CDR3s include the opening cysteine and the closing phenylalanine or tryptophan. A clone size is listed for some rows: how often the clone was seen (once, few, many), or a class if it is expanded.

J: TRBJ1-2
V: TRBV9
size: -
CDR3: CASSVGDSRLYGYTF

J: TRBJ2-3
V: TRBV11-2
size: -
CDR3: CASSLGTRVPDTQYF

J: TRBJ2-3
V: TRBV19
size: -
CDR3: CASTATSSSTDTQYF

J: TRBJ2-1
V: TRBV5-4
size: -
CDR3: CASSLLQGTGEQFF

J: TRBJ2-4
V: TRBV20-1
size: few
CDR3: CSARVGGGLKQYF

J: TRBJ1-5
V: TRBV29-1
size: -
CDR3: CSVLPFLDRGNQPQHF

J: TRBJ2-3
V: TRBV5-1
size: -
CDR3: CASSGTSGGGPTDTQYF

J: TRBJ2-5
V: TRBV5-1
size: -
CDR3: CASSPTAGGAETQYF

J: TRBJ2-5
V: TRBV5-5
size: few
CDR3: CASSVDADSFQETQYF

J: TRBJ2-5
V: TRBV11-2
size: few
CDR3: CASSLLGTAEETQYF

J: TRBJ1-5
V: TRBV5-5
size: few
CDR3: CASRFGPGSNQPQHF

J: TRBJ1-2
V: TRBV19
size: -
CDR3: CASTTANYGYTF

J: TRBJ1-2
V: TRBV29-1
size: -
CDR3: CSAIFWGGQGYTF

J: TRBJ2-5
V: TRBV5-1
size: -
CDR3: CASSRGAEGETQYF

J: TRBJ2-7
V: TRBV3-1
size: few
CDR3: CASSQPQGRYEQYF

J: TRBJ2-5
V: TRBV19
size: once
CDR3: CASSGRQETQYF

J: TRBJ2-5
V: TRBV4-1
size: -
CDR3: CASSHSGALSQETQYF

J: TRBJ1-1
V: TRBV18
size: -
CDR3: CASSPGTMNTEAFF

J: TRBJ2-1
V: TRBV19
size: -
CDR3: CASSQTRDGQFF

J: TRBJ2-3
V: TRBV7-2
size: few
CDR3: CASSLVSVAQYF

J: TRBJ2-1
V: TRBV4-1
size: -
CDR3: CASSLFRNGVTFF

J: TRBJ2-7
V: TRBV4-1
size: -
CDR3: CASSQGGAVNYEQYF